Below are 28 T cell receptor beta chains sequenced from a single sample in a study of cytomegalovirus exposure and HLA in healthy donors. Vbeta (60) and Jbeta (13) primers were used in the PCR. Clones were sequenced by immunoSEQ multiplex PCR, and TCRdb holds only the in-frame ones, with some missing. The sample includes fewer than 95,000 clones, 65% to 75% of them seen just once. Sequencing was performed on PBMCs. These receptors were taken from a woman in her thirties or forties in good health and CMV-seropositive.

This clone has a handful of counts. V gene TRBV5-1 combines with J gene TRBJ2-4; D is uncertain. Germline lookup yields CDR1 SGHRS and CDR2 YFSETQ. The CDR3 is 14 residues long. Trimming removed 4 bases at V and 6 bases at J, with 14 bases between. The CDR3 region is CASSPISSRNIQYF. Here the CDR3 DNA reads TGCGCCAGCAGCCCTATCAGTTCTAGAAACATTCAGTACTTC. Filled out from reference TRBV5-1 and TRBJ2-4, the complete variable domain reads KAGVTQTPRYLIKTRGQQVTLSCSPISGHRSVSWYQQTPGQGLQFLFEYFSETQRNKGNFPGRFSGRQFSNSRSEMNVSTLELGDSALYLCASSPISSRNIQYFGAGTRLSVL.

The V call is TRBV7-8, the J call TRBJ2-5; 7 bases align to TRBD1. V lost 5 bases, J lost 6 bases, and 3 bases stayed unmatched. From germline, CDR1 is SGHVS and CDR2 FQNEAQ. The CDR3 has 12 amino acids. The CDR3 spells CASSDRAKTQYF. CDR3 DNA sequence: TGTGCCAGCAGCGACAGGGCGAAGACCCAGTACTTC.

The chain recombines TRBV13 with TRBJ2-2; the D gene is possibly TRBD1 (5 bases). Trimming stripped 5 bases from V and 3 bases from J, with 10 bases between. The length of the CDR3 is 14 residues. CDR1 is PRHDT, CDR2 FYEKMQ, per germline (reference sequence). The CDR3 DNA is TGTGCCAGCAGCCCGAAGACAGACACCGGGGAGCTGTTTTTT. It yields the protein CASSPKTDTGELFF.

V is TRBV7-8 and J is TRBJ1-1; 7 bases line up with TRBD1. The CDR3 runs to 15 residues. The ends lost 5 bases at V and 0 bases at J; junction bases unmatched: 6. The germline V gene has CDR1 SGHVS and CDR2 FQNEAQ. Written as DNA, the CDR3 is TGTGCCAGCAGCCCCCAGACAGGGCTGAACACTGAAGCTTTCTTT. It encodes CASSPQTGLNTEAFF.

V gene TRBV29-1 combines with J gene TRBJ2-1; 10 bases map to TRBD2. The J segment lost 6 bases and the V segment lost 2 bases, leaving 4 bases of the junction unmatched. The CDR3 extends over 14 amino acids. CDR1 is SQVTM and CDR2 is ANQGSEA in the germline V gene. The CDR3 reads CSVEKREGLNEQFF. The CDR3 DNA sequence: TGCAGCGTTGAAAAGCGGGAGGGGCTCAATGAGCAGTTCTTC.

The rearrangement links TRBV27 to TRBJ1-5; 10 nucleotides line up with TRBD1. Unmatched junction bases numbered 6, after V lost 5 bases and J lost 2 bases. Germline CDR1 reads MNHEY; CDR2 reads SMNVEV (reference sequence). The CDR3 has 16 amino acids. The CDR3 DNA sequence: TGTGCCAGCAGTCCCGGGACAGGGGTTGGCAATCAGCCCCAGCATTTT. Protein sequence: CASSPGTGVGNQPQHF.

V usage is TRBV5-1 and J usage is TRBJ2-7, with a weak D call TRBD2 (5 bases). The CDR3 runs to 15 residues. V lost 3 bases and J 2 bases, leaving 15 bases between the germline ends. CDR1 is SGHRS and CDR2 is YFSETQ in the germline V gene. In DNA, the CDR3 is TGCGCCAGCAGCTGGTCCCCCGGGATAGCCTACGAGCAGTACTTC. Translating gives CASSWSPGIAYEQYF.

The chain is built from TRBV5-1 and TRBJ2-3; 8 nucleotides agree with TRBD2. The CDR3 is made up of 15 amino acids. The trim removed 0 bases at V and 5 bases at J, leaving 5 bases unmatched. Germline lookup yields CDR1 SGHRS and CDR2 YFSETQ. CDR3 loop: CASSLARGGVDTQYF. The CDR3 DNA follows: TGCGCCAGCAGCTTGGCACGGGGGGGAGTAGATACGCAGTATTTT.

This sequence joins TRBV7-2 and TRBJ1-3, with 8 bases matching TRBD1. Germline CDR1 SGHTA, CDR2 FQGNSA. Germline trimming cut 0 bases from V and 0 bases from J; bases unmatched to any gene: 7. The CDR3 spans 18 residues. The CDR3 loop reads CASSLAAGGSSSGNTIYF. The CDR3 DNA is TGTGCCAGCAGCTTAGCGGCAGGGGGCTCATCCTCTGGAAACACCATATATTTT.

The rearrangement links TRBV29-1 to TRBJ1-1; 8 bases agree with TRBD1. Germline V gene data show CDR1 as SQVTM and CDR2 as ANQGSEA. J gave up 5 bases and V 2 bases, and 1 base lay outside the gene matches. The CDR3 sequence is 12 residues long. This chain's CDR3 is CSVERTGTEAFF. In DNA, the CDR3 is TGCAGCGTTGAAAGGACAGGGACTGAAGCTTTCTTT.

The chain is built from TRBV15 and TRBJ2-3; the D gene is possibly TRBD2 (5 bases). The CDR3 covers 16 residues. Deletions cut 0 bases from V and 5 bases from J, with 15 bases between. Germline V gene sequence: CDR1 LNHNV, CDR2 YYDKDF (reference sequence). CDR3 nucleotides: TGTGCCACCAGCAGAGATGCGACGGGGTCAGGAGATACGCAGTATTTT. It specifies CATSRDATGSGDTQYF.

This clone was seen once. An end of the junction does not agree with germline; a read error may underlie this. The V call is TRBV25-1, the J call TRBJ1-3; unclear D gene. The CDR3 loop spans 14 amino acids. CDR1 is MGHDK, CDR2 SYGVNS, per germline. CDR3 DNA sequence: TGTGCCAGCCGTGAAGGCGGGTTGGGAAACACCATATATTTT. Its translation: CASREGGLGNTIYF.

This rearrangement joins TRBV30 to TRBJ1-1, with D tentatively TRBD1 (5 bases). CDR1 and CDR2 from the germline V gene are GTSNPN and SVGIG (reference sequence). With 7 bases removed from V and 4 bases from J, the gap between germline ends came to 13 bases. The CDR3 covers 12 residues. Here the CDR3 reads CASSRVGTEAFF. CDR3 DNA sequence: TGTGCCTCCTCCAGGGTGGGCACTGAAGCTTTCTTT.

The chain recombines TRBV30 with TRBJ1-1; 8 bases are a match to TRBD1. Germline V gives CDR1 GTSNPN, CDR2 SVGIG (reference sequence). The V and J ends lost 4 bases and 5 bases, in that order; junction bases with no gene match: 6. This CDR3 has 13 residues. CDR3 nucleotide sequence: TGTGCCTGGACGATTTGGACAGGGACTGAAGCTTTCTTT. This sequence encodes CAWTIWTGTEAFF.

The chain combines TRBV10-1 with TRBJ2-6, with D possibly being TRBD1 (6 bases). V shed 2 bases and J shed 0 bases, with 29 bases lying between them. Germline V gene lookup returns CDR1 WNHNN and CDR2 SYGVQD (reference sequence). The CDR3 loop spans 23 amino acids. The CDR3: CASSELSFLDSTQFLSGANVLTF. As DNA, the CDR3 is TGCGCCAGCAGTGAGCTCAGTTTTCTGGACAGTACACAATTTCTCTCTGGGGCCAACGTCCTGACTTTC.

A word on this clone: The germline gene is not matched at one end of the junction; a read error may be the cause. This rearrangement joins TRBV7-7 to TRBJ1-1; D is undetermined. Germline CDR1 and CDR2: SSHAT and FNYEAQ (reference sequence). CDR3 size: 13 residues. CDR3 residues: CASSADKNTEAFF. CDR3 DNA: TGTGCTAGCAGCGCAGACAAGAACACTGAAGCTTTCTTT.

This clone was seen a few times. This chain joins TRBV6-4 and TRBJ1-6; unclear D gene. V was pared by 0 bases and J by 10 bases, with 22 bases between. The CDR3 totals 18 residues. Germline V gives CDR1 MRHNA, CDR2 SNTAGT. CDR3 region: CASSDSAYTGFSGSPLHF. The CDR3 bases are TGTGCCAGCAGTGACTCGGCGTACACTGGGTTCAGCGGATCACCCCTCCACTTT.

The chain uses TRBV23-1 and TRBJ1-2; 9 nucleotides agree with TRBD1. TRBV23-1 qualifies as an ORF whose function is uncertain. This CDR3 has 17 amino acids. V shed 2 bases, J shed 3 bases, and the junction held 10 bases outside the gene matches. CDR3 DNA: TGCGCCAGCAGTCAAACTAAATTGGGACAGGGCTACTATGGCTACACCTTC. Translating gives CASSQTKLGQGYYGYTF.

V usage is TRBV6-1 and J usage is TRBJ1-1, with D unclear. This CDR3 spans 17 amino acids. Germline-derived CDR1 and CDR2 are MNHNS and SASEGT. Deletions cut 3 bases from V and 1 base from J, with 18 bases between. The DNA for the CDR3 is TGTGCCAGCAGTGATCGGCTTGGCGGGGTTCCGAACACTGAAGCTTTCTTT. Its protein is CASSDRLGGVPNTEAFF.

This clone came up a few times. This chain links TRBV18 with TRBJ2-1; D possibly corresponds to TRBD1 (5 bases). Looked up from germline, CDR1 is KGHSH and CDR2 is LQKENI. Deletions cut 5 bases from V and 8 bases from J, with 10 bases between. CDR3 size: 12 residues. For the CDR3, the DNA is TGTGCCAGCTCAGTTCAGGGCTATGAGCAGTTCTTC. This encodes CASSVQGYEQFF.

J is TRBJ2-3 and V is TRBV7-2; 9 nucleotides match TRBD2. This CDR3 is built from 18 residues. Germline values: CDR1 SGHTA, CDR2 FQGNSA. Trimming at V came to 0 bases and at J to 1 base, leaving 8 bases not matched to a gene. CDR3 protein: CASSLAPESSGGTDTQYF. The CDR3 DNA is TGTGCCAGCAGCTTAGCCCCCGAATCTAGCGGGGGCACAGATACGCAGTATTTT.

The rearrangement uses TRBV18 and TRBJ2-7; D gene ambiguous. The germline CDR1 and CDR2 sequences are KGHSH and LQKENI. The ends were cut back, 5 bases at V and 4 bases at J, with 6 bases in the middle. The CDR3 consists of 11 residues. The CDR3 here is CASSFNYEQYF. CDR3 DNA sequence: TGTGCCAGCTCATTCAATTACGAGCAGTACTTC.

The CDR3 nucleotides read TGCGCCAGCAGCTTTGTCGGGCGGGGGTCTGGATCTGAGCAGTTCTTC. It codes for CASSFVGRGSGSEQFF. This sequence joins TRBV5-1 and TRBJ2-1; 7 bases fit TRBD2. The trim removed 2 bases at V and 9 bases at J, leaving 14 bases unmatched. The CDR3 loop spans 16 amino acids. The germline gives CDR1 SGHRS, CDR2 YFSETQ.

The J gene is TRBJ2-7, the V gene TRBV13; 13 positions match TRBD2. V lost 2 bases to trimming and J lost 3 bases; unmatched junction nucleotides: 7. The CDR3 contains 17 residues. CDR1 PRHDT and CDR2 FYEKMQ come from the germline V gene (reference sequence). CDR3 sequence: CASSLLLLAGGDYEQYF. The CDR3, as DNA: TGTGCCAGCAGCTTATTGCTACTAGCGGGGGGGGACTACGAGCAGTACTTC.

The CDR3 sequence: CASSSNRGPYNEQFF. The CDR3 coding sequence is TGTGCCAGCAGCTCGAACAGGGGACCTTACAATGAGCAGTTCTTC. The chain recombines TRBV7-3 with TRBJ2-1; TRBD1 matches at 7 bases. Trimming removed 4 bases from V and 4 bases from J; junction bases left unmatched: 7. This CDR3 spans 15 amino acids. Germline CDR1 SGHTA, CDR2 FQGTGA.

V is TRBV7-6 and J is TRBJ2-7; possible D gene TRBD2, 6 bases. This CDR3 contains 15 residues. Germline CDR1 and CDR2: SGHVS and FNYEAQ. Trimming took off 5 bases at V and 6 bases at J, with 20 bases between the two ends. The CDR3 DNA reads as TGTGCCAGCAGCAATGGGGCGGGGCTGGGGAGCGAGCAGTACTTC. Protein sequence: CASSNGAGLGSEQYF.

The gene calls are TRBV19 and TRBJ1-2; unclear D gene. The V and J ends lost 5 bases and 8 bases respectively, with 12 bases between them. Germline lookup yields CDR1 LNHDA and CDR2 SQIVND (reference sequence). The CDR3 runs to 12 residues. The CDR3 DNA sequence: TGTGCCAGTAGTCTCCTGATGGAGGGCTACACCTTC. Amino acids: CASSLLMEGYTF.

The rearrangement uses TRBV14 and TRBJ2-5; 7 bases line up with TRBD1. J gave up 5 bases and V 4 bases, and 7 bases lay outside the gene matches. The CDR3 contains 14 residues. Germline CDR1 and CDR2: SGHDN and FVKESK. CDR3 sequence: CASSRYRGRETQYF. The CDR3 nucleotides read TGTGCCAGCAGCCGCTACAGGGGCAGGGAGACCCAGTACTTC.